This TCR beta chain was sequenced in a study of CD8+CD57+ T cells in acquired aplastic anemia. Study in general: DNA from sorted CD4+ and CD8+ cells averaged around 3 ug. Whole-study results and caveats: Patients and healthy controls showed no significant CD8+ Simpson's diversity difference.

For CDR3 and TCR beta VDJ profiling, genomic DNA was the template used. TCRdb redid the calling of the reads with MiXCR, one entry per CDR3 protein. The sample carries roughly 80,000 distinct CDR3 sequences, more than 40% recorded once. Note on this clonotype: Its antigen is unknown.

The specimen was sorted CD4+, CD8+, or CD8+CD57+ T cells (not recorded which) from PBMCs. The source of this sequence is a human donor in good health, serving as a control.

CDR3 protein: CASSLKIGIGELFF. The CDR3 DNA follows: TGTGCCAGCAGCCTCAAGATTGGAATTGGGGAGCTGTTTTTT. The chain joins TRBV7-2 to TRBJ2-2; D not certain. Trimming removed 5 bases from V and 8 bases from J, with 15 bases in between. The germline V gene has CDR1 SGHTA and CDR2 FQGNSA. There are 14 residues in the CDR3.